The 30 T cell receptor beta chains below were found in one sample sequenced in a study of immune cell composition in non-small cell lung cancer. Only in-frame clones appear in the TCRdb table, and some are missing; sequencing was by immunoSEQ multiplex PCR. The sample has 10,000 or so clones; under 80% are singletons. Sequenced sample: lung tumor tissue. These receptors all stem from a human donor with non-small cell lung cancer.

V is TRBV19 and J is TRBJ2-4, with D perhaps TRBD2 (7 bases). Germline V gene sequence: CDR1 LNHDA, CDR2 SQIVND (reference sequence). CDR3 length: 14 residues. Trimming left V 1 base short and J 6 bases short, with 10 bases between. CDR3: CASSIARGANIQYF. In nucleotides, the CDR3 is TGTGCCAGTAGTATAGCCCGGGGGGCAAACATTCAGTACTTC.

V and J are TRBV7-2 and TRBJ2-7; 7 bases map to TRBD1. Trimming took 4 bases from V and 2 from J; bases not matched to a gene: 8. Germline values: CDR1 SGHTA, CDR2 FQGNSA. The CDR3 has 15 residues. CDR3 DNA: TGTGCCAGCAGCTCTAGCATAGGACAGGCCTACGAGCAGTACTTC. It encodes CASSSSIGQAYEQYF.

The genes are TRBV7-3 and TRBJ1-1, with 7 nucleotides matching TRBD1. The ends lost 5 bases at V and 5 bases at J; junction bases unmatched: 5. Germline loops: CDR1 SGHTA, CDR2 FQGTGA. The CDR3 totals 13 residues. CDR3 loop: CASSQGGRTEAFF. CDR3 DNA: TGTGCCAGCAGCCAAGGGGGCCGGACTGAAGCTTTCTTT. Based on the CDR3 plus reference TRBV7-3 and TRBJ1-1, the full variable domain is GAGVSQTPSNKVTEKGKYVELRCDPISGHTALYWYRQSLGQGPEFLIYFQGTGAADDSGLPNDRFFAVRPEGSVSTLKIQRTERGDSAVYLCASSQGGRTEAFFGQGTRLTVV.

The V call is TRBV29-1, the J call TRBJ1-2, with D perhaps TRBD1 (5 bases). Per germline, CDR1 SQVTM and CDR2 ANQGSEA. Trimming left V 4 bases short and J 5 bases short, with 17 bases between. The CDR3 loop spans 14 amino acids. The CDR3 here is CSVGLQGREYGYTF. The CDR3 DNA follows: TGCAGCGTTGGGCTTCAGGGCAGAGAATATGGCTACACCTTC.

This clone has only a few counts. The V call is TRBV7-8, the J call TRBJ1-5; tentatively, D is TRBD1 (5 bases). Germline loops: CDR1 SGHVS, CDR2 FQNEAQ. The CDR3 consists of 14 residues. Trimming took off 7 bases at V and 3 bases at J, with 13 bases between the two ends. The DNA of the CDR3 is TGTGCCAGCACCCCGGGGCAGATCAATCAGCCCCAGCATTTT. As protein: CASTPGQINQPQHF.

This clone was found once. This chain joins TRBV6-1 and TRBJ1-5; 7 bases are shared with TRBD1. V dropped 4 bases and J dropped 3; count of bases not matched to a gene: 6. The CDR3 is made up of 15 amino acids. Germline V gene sequence: CDR1 MNHNS, CDR2 SASEGT. CDR3 region: CASSGGRGSNQPQHF. Here the CDR3 DNA reads TGTGCCAGCAGTGGGGGCAGGGGGTCCAATCAGCCCCAGCATTTT.

This chain joins TRBV6-5 and TRBJ1-1; no reliable D call. Deletions cut 1 base from V and 1 base from J, with 10 bases between. From germline, CDR1 is MNHEY and CDR2 SVGAGI. The length of the CDR3 is 15 residues. The CDR3 bases are TGTGCCAGCAGTTACTTGGGCAGGTCGAACACTGAAGCTTTCTTT. It codes for CASSYLGRSNTEAFF.

This clone was observed a few times. The same CDR3 can be traced to other DNA sequences in this sample. The V gene is TRBV5-1, the J gene TRBJ2-2, with no clear D. CDR3 length: 13 residues. Germline V gene lookup returns CDR1 SGHRS and CDR2 YFSETQ. Trimming cost V 0 bases and J 1 base, with 1 base left between them. CDR3 nucleotide sequence: TGCGCCAGCAGCTTGGTGAACACCGGGGAGCTGTTTTTT. Its translation: CASSLVNTGELFF.

The chain couples TRBV6-6 to TRBJ1-4; possible D gene TRBD1, 5 bases. Germline-derived CDR1 and CDR2 are MNHNY and SVGAGI (reference sequence). V gave up 8 bases and J gave up 8 bases, with 18 bases separating them. The CDR3 has 14 residues. The CDR3 loop is CASRIRDGGEKLFF. In DNA, the CDR3 is TGTGCCAGCCGGATTCGGGACGGAGGCGAAAAACTGTTTTTT.

This clone is labeled medium-sized. The J gene is TRBJ1-1, the V gene TRBV6-5; D unclear. Trimming took 7 bases from V and 7 from J, leaving 10 bases between them. CDR1 is MNHEY, CDR2 SVGAGI, per germline. The CDR3 runs 11 residues. Here the CDR3 DNA reads TGTGCCAGCAAAAAAGGAGTTGAAGCTTTCTTT. Protein sequence: CASKKGVEAFF.

The rearrangement uses TRBV6-5 and TRBJ1-2; 7 positions match TRBD1. The CDR3 runs to 14 residues. Trimming removed 7 bases from V and 5 bases from J; junction bases left unmatched: 10. Germline assignment: CDR1 MNHEY and CDR2 SVGAGI. DNA of the CDR3: TGTGCCAGCAATACAGGGGAGTCGGGTTATGGCTACACCTTC. Translated: CASNTGESGYGYTF.

CDR3: CASSPRTGNEQFF. The DNA of the CDR3 is TGTGCCAGCTCACCACGAACCGGCAATGAGCAGTTCTTC. The genes are TRBV18 and TRBJ2-1, with D unresolved. With 1 base removed from V and 6 bases from J, the gap between germline ends came to 7 bases. Germline CDR1 is KGHSH and CDR2 is LQKENI. This CDR3 contains 13 residues.

This chain connects TRBV28 to TRBJ2-7, with D possibly TRBD2 on 5 matching bases. V lost 10 bases and J 2 bases, leaving 18 bases between the germline ends. CDR1 is MDHEN, CDR2 SYDVKM, per germline. This CDR3 contains 14 residues. The CDR3 sequence: CAIGEERSPYEQYF. DNA for the CDR3: TGTGCCATCGGGGAAGAGCGGAGTCCCTACGAGCAGTACTTC. The full variable domain, completed using reference TRBV28 and TRBJ2-7, is DVKVTQSSRYLVKRTGEKVFLECVQDMDHENMFWYRQDPGLGLRLIYFSYDVKMKEKGDIPEGYSVSREKKERFSLILESASTNQTSMYLCAIGEERSPYEQYFGPGTRLTVT.

The gene calls are TRBV5-1 and TRBJ2-1, with 7 bases lining up with TRBD1. The CDR3 spans 15 residues. Germline V CDR1 and CDR2: SGHRS, YFSETQ. V lost 2 bases, J lost 2 bases, and 4 bases stayed unmatched. The DNA for the CDR3 is TGCGCCAGCAGCTTAGCCGGGACAGCCTACAATGAGCAGTTCTTC. Translation gives CASSLAGTAYNEQFF.

The table lists this clone with a few counts. The chain combines TRBV6-1 with TRBJ2-3; weak D call: TRBD2 (5 bases). The V end lost 8 bases, the J end lost 4 bases, and 16 bases lay between the germline ends. Germline CDR1 MNHNS, CDR2 SASEGT. The CDR3 extends over 14 amino acids. CDR3 residues: CASVRGSTADTQYF. The CDR3 DNA sequence: TGTGCCAGCGTACGGGGTTCCACAGCAGATACGCAGTATTTT.

The chain carries TRBV6-6 and TRBJ2-7; TRBD1 agrees at 7 bases. V lost 6 bases, J lost 2 bases, and 7 bases stayed unmatched. Germline CDR1 and CDR2: MNHNY and SVGAGI (reference sequence). CDR3 length: 14 amino acids. CDR3 in DNA: TGTGCCAGCAGCCGACAGGGTTCTACCTACGAGCAGTACTTC. It codes for CASSRQGSTYEQYF.

J is TRBJ2-3 and V is TRBV11-1; D ambiguous. The CDR3 runs 13 residues. Germline loops: CDR1 SGHAT, CDR2 FQDESV (reference sequence). The V end lost 5 bases, the J end lost 1 base, and 7 bases lay between the germline ends. CDR3 nucleotide sequence: TGTGCCAGCAGCCCCGCCCGCACAGATACGCAGTATTTT. Protein product: CASSPARTDTQYF.

The chain is built from TRBV29-1 and TRBJ2-5; 10 positions agree with TRBD2. The CDR3 runs 13 residues. From germline, CDR1 is SQVTM and CDR2 ANQGSEA. The junction had 4 bases not matched to a gene; V was cut back by 4 bases and J by 5 bases. The CDR3 DNA is TGCAGCGTTGTAGTAGCGGGAGGTGAGACCCAGTACTTC. This gives the protein CSVVVAGGETQYF.

J is TRBJ2-1 and V is TRBV21-1. TRBV21-1 is assigned pseudogene status. The CDR3 is 17 residues long. In nucleotides, the CDR3 is TGTGCCAGCAGCAAATCGGCGGATGGGGGCTCCTACAATGAGCAGTTCTTC. Protein sequence: CASSKSADGGSYNEQFF.

This chain joins TRBV9 and TRBJ2-5; the match to TRBD2 covers 7 bases. Germline CDR1 and CDR2: SGDLS and YYNGEE. The CDR3 runs 15 residues. V was pared by 0 bases and J by 4 bases, with 6 bases of the junction left unmatched. This chain's CDR3 is CASSVDQAGRETQYF. CDR3 sequence (DNA): TGTGCCAGCAGCGTAGATCAAGCGGGGCGAGAGACCCAGTACTTC. The full variable domain, its missing parts supplied by reference TRBV9 and TRBJ2-5, is DSGVTQTPKHLITATGQRVTLRCSPRSGDLSVYWYQQSLDQGLQFLIQYYNGEERAKGNILERFSAQQFPDLHSELNLSSLELGDSALYFCASSVDQAGRETQYFGPGTRLLVL.

V is TRBV18 and J is TRBJ2-7, with D maybe TRBD2 (6 bases). From germline, CDR1 is KGHSH and CDR2 LQKENI. This CDR3 comprises 14 residues. V lost 4 bases and J lost 6, with 16 bases in between. CDR3 bases: TGTGCCAGCTCACAACTCTTAGCGGAGGGCGAGCAGTACTTC. The encoded protein is CASSQLLAEGEQYF.

The V and J genes are TRBV30 and TRBJ2-3; D perhaps matches TRBD2 (5 bases). From germline, CDR1 is GTSNPN and CDR2 SVGIG (reference sequence). This CDR3 has 13 residues. Trimming stripped 4 bases from V and 1 base from J, with 9 bases between. CDR3 loop: CAWTTRGTDTQYF. Here the CDR3 DNA reads TGTGCCTGGACGACGAGGGGCACAGATACGCAGTATTTT.

CDR3 bases: TGTGCCAGCAGTGCGGGGACCTCTGGAAACACCATATATTTT. Residues: CASSAGTSGNTIYF. The chain has TRBV4-2 and TRBJ1-3; weak D call: TRBD1 (5 bases). Germline V gives CDR1 LGHNA, CDR2 YNFKEQ. This CDR3 contains 14 residues. V was cut by 6 bases and J by 0 bases, with 9 bases left in between.

The V and J genes are TRBV14 and TRBJ2-5; D uncertain. V was pared by 4 bases and J by 3 bases, with 12 bases between. The germline V gene has CDR1 SGHDN and CDR2 FVKESK. The CDR3 is 14 residues long. CDR3 DNA: TGTGCCAGCAGCCCGATAGGGTTTGAAGAGACCCAGTACTTC. Its protein is CASSPIGFEETQYF.

The genes are TRBV7-2 and TRBJ2-3, with TRBD1 matching over 8 bases. Germline V gives CDR1 SGHTA, CDR2 FQGNSA. CDR3 size: 15 residues. J lost 4 bases, V lost 5 bases, and 8 bases had no gene match. The CDR3 DNA is TGTGCCAGCAGCGCAGCAGGGGGCGCTTCAGATACGCAGTATTTT. It is translated as CASSAAGGASDTQYF. Complete variable domain (other parts from reference TRBV7-2 and TRBJ2-3): GAGVSQSPSNKVTEKGKDVELRCDPISGHTALYWYRQSLGQGLEFLIYFQGNSAPDKSGLPSDRFSAERTGGSVSTLTIQRTQQEDSAVYLCASSAAGGASDTQYFGPGTRLTVL.

The chain recombines TRBV7-9 with TRBJ2-5; weak D call: TRBD1 (7 bases). V was cut by 6 bases and J by 5 bases, with 25 bases left in between. This CDR3 region has 17 residues. The germline gives CDR1 SEHNR, CDR2 FQNEAQ (reference sequence). The CDR3: CASRQEGQMAGRETQYF. The CDR3 DNA sequence: TGTGCCAGCAGGCAGGAGGGACAGATGGCGGGACGGGAGACCCAGTACTTC. Together with reference TRBV7-9 and TRBJ2-5, the CDR3 gives the full variable domain: DTGVSQNPRHKITKRGQNVTFRCDPISEHNRLYWYRQTLGQGPEFLTYFQNEAQLEKSRLLSDRFSAERPKGSFSTLEIQRTEQGDSAMYLCASRQEGQMAGRETQYFGPGTRLLVL.

The gene calls are TRBV7-9 and TRBJ2-7; D may be TRBD1 (6 bases). Trimming took 1 base from V and 0 from J, leaving 13 bases between them. The CDR3 runs 16 residues. Germline values: CDR1 SEHNR, CDR2 FQNEAQ (reference sequence). The CDR3 reads CASSLVGGVSSYEQYF. CDR3 nucleotide sequence: TGTGCCAGCAGCTTAGTTGGGGGCGTGAGCTCCTACGAGCAGTACTTC.

Only a few counts were recorded for this clone. The rearrangement joins TRBV19 to TRBJ1-2; 10 bases fit TRBD1. V dropped 6 bases and J dropped 4; count of bases not matched to a gene: 5. Germline-derived CDR1 and CDR2 are LNHDA and SQIVND (reference sequence). The CDR3 totals 14 residues. The CDR3 DNA follows: TGTGCCAGTAGGGGACAGGGGATAAGCTATGGCTACACCTTC. Encoded protein: CASRGQGISYGYTF.

This clone was observed a handful of times. The J gene is TRBJ2-3, the V gene TRBV27, with 9 nucleotides matching TRBD1. J lost 2 bases, V lost 5 bases, and 8 bases had no gene match. CDR1 is MNHEY and CDR2 is SMNVEV in the germline V gene (reference sequence). The CDR3 sequence is 16 residues long. The CDR3 DNA reads TGTGCCAGCAGTCGACCGACAGGGGGGGTCACAGATACGCAGTATTTT. Amino acids: CASSRPTGGVTDTQYF.

A word on this clone: Other nucleotide sequences from this sample produce the same CDR3. The chain has TRBV4-2 and TRBJ1-4, with D perhaps matching TRBD1 (5 bases). The V end lost 4 bases, the J end lost 5 bases, and 8 bases lay between the germline ends. The germline CDR1 and CDR2 sequences are LGHNA and YNFKEQ. The CDR3 has 13 residues. CDR3 in DNA: TGTGCCAGCAGCCCTCAGGGAAATGAAAAACTGTTTTTT. This translates into CASSPQGNEKLFF.